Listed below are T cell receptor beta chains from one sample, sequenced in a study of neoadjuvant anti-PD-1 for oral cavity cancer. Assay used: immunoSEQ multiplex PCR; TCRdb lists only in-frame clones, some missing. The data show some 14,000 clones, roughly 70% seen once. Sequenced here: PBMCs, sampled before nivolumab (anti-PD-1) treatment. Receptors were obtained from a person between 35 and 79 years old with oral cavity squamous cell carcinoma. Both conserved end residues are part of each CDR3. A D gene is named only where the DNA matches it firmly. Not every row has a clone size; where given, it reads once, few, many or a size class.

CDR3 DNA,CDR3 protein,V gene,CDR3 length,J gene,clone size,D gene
TGTGCCAGCTCACCAAACAGGGGATTAGAGAATTCACCCCTCCACTTT,CASSPNRGLENSPLHF,TRBV18,16,TRBJ1-6,.,TRBD1
TGCGCCAGCAGCCCGGGGACAGGGGAGTATGGCTACACCTTC,CASSPGTGEYGYTF,TRBV5-1,14,TRBJ1-2,.,TRBD1
TGTGCCAGCAGCCCGGAAGGGGCGCCCAATGAAAAACTGTTTTTT,CASSPEGAPNEKLFF,TRBV7-2,15,TRBJ1-4,.,.
TGTGCCAGCACTCTAGTAGACAGGGCCCAAGAGACCCAGTACTTC,CASTLVDRAQETQYF,TRBV7-2,15,TRBJ2-5,few,TRBD1
TGTGCCAGCAGCTTGGGGCCCGGGCAGTCTGCGGTGACCCAGTACTTC,CASSLGPGQSAVTQYF,TRBV5-5,16,TRBJ2-5,.,.
TGTGCCAGCAGTCCCTGGATTGGAGGGCAAGAGCAGTACTTC,CASSPWIGGQEQYF,TRBV28,14,TRBJ2-7,.,.
TGTGCCAGCTCACCACGGGAGGCCCCGAACACTGAAGCTTTCTTT,CASSPREAPNTEAFF,TRBV18,15,TRBJ1-1,few,.
TGTGCCAGTAGTCAACAGATTAACACTGAAGCTTTCTTT,CASSQQINTEAFF,TRBV19,13,TRBJ1-1,.,.
TGTGCCAGCAGTTCCGGCGGGGGACCCAATCAGCCCCAGCATTTT,CASSSGGGPNQPQHF,TRBV28,15,TRBJ1-5,few,.
TGTGCCAGCAGTTATCCGGGACAGGCCTACGAGCAGTACTTC,CASSYPGQAYEQYF,TRBV6-5,14,TRBJ2-7,.,TRBD1
TGCGCCAGCAGGGAGGGGGTCAATCAGCCCCAGCATTTT,CASREGVNQPQHF,TRBV10-2,13,TRBJ1-5,.,.
TGCGCCAGCAGCTTGAGCGGGAGGGCCATAATAGATACGCAGTATTTT,CASSLSGRAIIDTQYF,TRBV5-1,16,TRBJ2-3,once,TRBD2
TGTGCCAGCAGCAAAGGGACAGGAGCTAGTACGGAGGGCTACACCTTC,CASSKGTGASTEGYTF,TRBV7-8,16,TRBJ1-2,.,TRBD1
TGTGCCAGCAGCCAAGGAGACAGGGTAGGCTACACCTTC,CASSQGDRVGYTF,TRBV4-2,13,TRBJ1-2,.,TRBD1
TGTGCCAGCAGTGAGGCCTTGAGCTCCTACAATGAGCAGTTCTTC,CASSEALSSYNEQFF,TRBV25-1,15,TRBJ2-1,few,.
TGTGCCAGCAGCTCTTCAGCTGTAGCCAAAAACATTCAGTACTTC,CASSSSAVAKNIQYF,TRBV2,15,TRBJ2-4,few,.
TGTGCCAGCTCGCAACAGGGTTCTAATGAAAAACTGTTTTTT,CASSQQGSNEKLFF,TRBV18,14,TRBJ1-4,.,.
TGCGCCAGCAGCCCTGGTGCGACGTATGGAAACACCATATATTTT,CASSPGATYGNTIYF,TRBV5-1,15,TRBJ1-3,.,.